The rows below give T cell receptor beta chains drawn from one sample of a study of PD-L1 blockade in urothelial cancer. Profiled with immunoSEQ multiplex PCR; TCRdb holds only in-frame clones, not every one. The sample yields roughly 76,000 clones, more than 85% seen once. This specimen consisted of PBMCs, obtained around atezolizumab (anti-PD-L1) treatment. These receptors all come from a woman older than 75 with urothelial cancer. The CDR3 runs from the conserved cysteine through the conserved F or W. D genes are given only for firm matches. Not all rows give a size; the values are once, few, many and, for expanded clones, a class.

CDR3 DNA	CDR3 protein	D gene	clone size	V gene	J gene
TGCGCCAGCAGCTACGGGACTAGCGGGAAGATCCGCTACGAGCAGTACTTC	CASSYGTSGKIRYEQYF	TRBD2	-	TRBV5-1	TRBJ2-7
TGTGCCAGCAGTTTGGAGGGCGCAGGTAAACAAGAGACCCAGTACTTC	CASSLEGAGKQETQYF	-	-	TRBV6-5	TRBJ2-5
TGTGCCAGCAGCGCCATACCTAACTCAGGGGTCGGGGTTAAAGGGGCCAACGTCCTGACTTTC	CASSAIPNSGVGVKGANVLTF	-	-	TRBV9	TRBJ2-6
TGTGCCAGCAGTCCTCAACAGGTTTTCCACTATGGCTACACCTTC	CASSPQQVFHYGYTF	-	-	TRBV28	TRBJ1-2
TGTGCCAGTAGTACTCGACAGGGTCAGGGCAATCAGCCCCAGCATTTT	CASSTRQGQGNQPQHF	TRBD1	-	TRBV19	TRBJ1-5
TGTGCCAGCAGCTCAGGGACAGGGCTGAACACTGAAGCTTTCTTT	CASSSGTGLNTEAFF	TRBD1	-	TRBV5-4	TRBJ1-1
TGTGCCAGCAGTTTCGGGGATAGCAATCAGCCCCAGCATTTT	CASSFGDSNQPQHF	-	-	TRBV6-6	TRBJ1-5
TGTGCCAGCAGTTCCCGCTCTAGCGGTTCTACCGCCCGGGGGTTCTTC	CASSSRSSGSTARGFF	TRBD2	-	TRBV28	TRBJ2-1
TGTGCCAGCAGCCCTCGGGGAAGCGGTCAAGAGACCCAGTACTTC	CASSPRGSGQETQYF	-	-	TRBV9	TRBJ2-5
TGTGCCAGCAGCCACACACAGAGCTCCTACAATGAGCAGTTCTTC	CASSHTQSSYNEQFF	-	-	TRBV5-4	TRBJ2-1
TGTGCCAGCAGTTTTATTACTAGCGGGAGGTTGAATGAGCAGTTCTTC	CASSFITSGRLNEQFF	TRBD2	-	TRBV27	TRBJ2-1
TGTGCCACCAGGAGGACAGGGCGGAACACTGAAGCTTTCTTT	CATRRTGRNTEAFF	TRBD1	-	TRBV15	TRBJ1-1
TGTGCCAGCATACCAGACAGGAGCTCCTACAATGAGCAGTTCTTC	CASIPDRSSYNEQFF	-	-	TRBV6-5	TRBJ2-1
TGTGCCAGCAGTTTGCAGGGGGCCTACTACAATGAGCAGTTCTTC	CASSLQGAYYNEQFF	TRBD1	-	TRBV28	TRBJ2-1
TGTGCCAGCAGCTCCGACAGGGGGCGACTCTATGGCTACACCTTC	CASSSDRGRLYGYTF	TRBD1	-	TRBV7-9	TRBJ1-2
TGTGCCAGCAGCGTAGATGGCGGTTTCTCTGGGGCCAACGTCCTGACTTTC	CASSVDGGFSGANVLTF	-	once	TRBV9	TRBJ2-6
TGCGCCAGCAGCCGAAACCGGGACAGGGTCCACAATGAGCAGTTCTTC	CASSRNRDRVHNEQFF	TRBD1	-	TRBV5-1	TRBJ2-1
TGTGCCAGCAGTGGGACTAGCGGGAGGGCCGGCGGGGAGCTGTTTTTT	CASSGTSGRAGGELFF	TRBD2	-	TRBV6-1	TRBJ2-2
TGTGCCAGCAGTATCGGACAGGGTTTAACTGAAGCTTTCTTT	CASSIGQGLTEAFF	TRBD1	-	TRBV28	TRBJ1-1
TGTGCCACCAGCAGAGTTTTAAACAGGGGGGGAGCCGGGGAGCTGTTTTTT	CATSRVLNRGGAGELFF	-	-	TRBV15	TRBJ2-2
TGTGCCAGCAGCCCAGGTGTGGGAAACACCATATATTTT	CASSPGVGNTIYF	-	-	TRBV28	TRBJ1-3
TGCGCCAGCAGCTTGGGGGGGACAGCTAGCACAGATACGCAGTATTTT	CASSLGGTASTDTQYF	TRBD1	-	TRBV5-1	TRBJ2-3
TGCGCCAGCAGCACCCGACAGGGCTTTGGGTCTGGGGCCAACGTCCTGACTTTC	CASSTRQGFGSGANVLTF	TRBD1	-	TRBV5-1	TRBJ2-6
TGTGCCAGCCGGACTAGCGGGGGCGGGGAGCTGTTTTTT	CASRTSGGGELFF	TRBD2	-	TRBV9	TRBJ2-2
TGTGCCAGCAACACCGGGGATTACGAGCAGTACTTC	CASNTGDYEQYF	-	-	TRBV28	TRBJ2-7
TGTGCCAGCAGCCGAGACAGGGGGCTTAACACAGATACGCAGTATTTT	CASSRDRGLNTDTQYF	TRBD1	-	TRBV5-6	TRBJ2-3
TGTGCCAGCAGGAGCAGGGGGCGATGGTATGGCTACACCTTC	CASRSRGRWYGYTF	TRBD1	-	TRBV6-5	TRBJ1-2
TGTGCCAGCAGCTTGGGACAGGGCGCCTACAATGAGCAGTTCTTC	CASSLGQGAYNEQFF	TRBD1	once	TRBV5-6	TRBJ2-1
TGTGCCAGCAGCCGTGGACTAGCGGGAGGGGGGGATACGCAGTATTTT	CASSRGLAGGGDTQYF	TRBD2	-	TRBV4-2	TRBJ2-3
TGTGCCAGCTCACCACCTGTCGCACAGATCTACTCCTACGAGCAGTACTTC	CASSPPVAQIYSYEQYF	-	-	TRBV18	TRBJ2-7
TGTGCCAGTCGGACAGGGGGACCCTACGAGCAGTACTTC	CASRTGGPYEQYF	TRBD1	-	TRBV6-1	TRBJ2-7
TGTGCCTGGAGCCCGTCCGGATTAGCCGGCGAGCAGTACTTC	CAWSPSGLAGEQYF	-	-	TRBV30	TRBJ2-7
TGCGCCAGCAGCCAAGACCCCCAGGGGAAAGCTTTCTTT	CASSQDPQGKAFF	-	-	TRBV4-1	TRBJ1-1
TGTGCCAGCAGCGTAGGCGGTATTGGGACAGATACTGAAGCTTTCTTT	CASSVGGIGTDTEAFF	TRBD1	few	TRBV9	TRBJ1-1
TGTGCCAGCAGGGAGACAACTAATGAAAAACTGTTTTTT	CASRETTNEKLFF	-	-	TRBV28	TRBJ1-4
TGTGCCAGCAGTTTTTGGGGGGAGTCAAACACCGGGGAGCTGTTTTTT	CASSFWGESNTGELFF	-	-	TRBV28	TRBJ2-2
TGTGCCCAGAGGGCGGAAAGCTCCTACAATGAGCAGTTCTTC	CAQRAESSYNEQFF	-	-	TRBV15	TRBJ2-1
TGTGCCAGCAGCCGACCACGGGGGAACACCGGGGAGCTGTTTTTT	CASSRPRGNTGELFF	-	-	TRBV14	TRBJ2-2
TGTGCCAGCAGCTTAGAAGGGACAGGGCTTCTCACTGAAGCTTTCTTT	CASSLEGTGLLTEAFF	TRBD1	-	TRBV7-9	TRBJ1-1
TGCGCCAGCAGTGAGCGGGGAATGAACACTGAAGCTTTCTTT	CASSERGMNTEAFF	-	many	TRBV10-1	TRBJ1-1
TGTGCCAGTAGTACAGCGGGATTTTTCAATGAGCAGTTCTTC	CASSTAGFFNEQFF	TRBD2	-	TRBV19	TRBJ2-1
TGTGCCACCAATAAACAGGGGGACACCGGGGAGCTGTTTTTT	CATNKQGDTGELFF	TRBD1	-	TRBV27	TRBJ2-2
TGTGCCAGCAGTCCCCGGACAGTTAACACCGGGGAGCTGTTTTTT	CASSPRTVNTGELFF	-	-	TRBV27	TRBJ2-2
TGCGCCAGCAGTGACCAAGGACAGGTACGCTCCTACGAGCAGTACTTC	CASSDQGQVRSYEQYF	TRBD1	-	TRBV10-1	TRBJ2-7
TGTGCCAGCAGCTTGGAACTCGGCGGGGGCAATCAGCCCCAGCATTTT	CASSLELGGGNQPQHF	-	-	TRBV5-8	TRBJ1-5
TGTGCCAGCAGCTTTAGGACTAGCGGCCGGGGTGAGCAGTTCTTC	CASSFRTSGRGEQFF	TRBD2	-	TRBV7-3	TRBJ2-1
TGTGCCAGCAGCTTGGACAGAAGCTCTGGAAACACCATATATTTT	CASSLDRSSGNTIYF	-	-	TRBV11-2	TRBJ1-3
TGTGCCAGCAGTGCGGGGACAGGGCTAAAGGGCTACACCTTC	CASSAGTGLKGYTF	TRBD1	-	TRBV7-9	TRBJ1-2
TGCGCCAGCAGTGTGGGACACTCCACCGGGGAGCTGTTTTTT	CASSVGHSTGELFF	-	-	TRBV10-1	TRBJ2-2
TGTGCCAGCAGCCCCTTGGGGCTGTCGTACGAGCAGTACTTC	CASSPLGLSYEQYF	-	-	TRBV2	TRBJ2-7
TGTGCCAGCAGTATCCCGACTAGCGGGATCCCCGAGCAGTACTTC	CASSIPTSGIPEQYF	TRBD2	-	TRBV6-1	TRBJ2-7
TGTGCCAGCAGTAAACAGGGGATGAACACTGAAGCTTTCTTT	CASSKQGMNTEAFF	TRBD1	-	TRBV6-1	TRBJ1-1
TGCAGCGTTGGGGCTCTCACAGGGGATGAGCAGTTCTTC	CSVGALTGDEQFF	TRBD1	-	TRBV29-1	TRBJ2-1
TGCGCCAGCAGCCCCCGGACAGGGGGCGGCTATGGCTACACCTTC	CASSPRTGGGYGYTF	TRBD1	-	TRBV5-1	TRBJ1-2
TGTGCCAGCATCAGGGGACAGGGGGGTCTTGAAGCTTTCTTT	CASIRGQGGLEAFF	TRBD1	-	TRBV2	TRBJ1-1
TGTGCCAGCAGCTTGTCCCGGGACAGGGGAGAGGGCACTGAAGCTTTCTTT	CASSLSRDRGEGTEAFF	TRBD1	-	TRBV11-2	TRBJ1-1
TGTGCCTGTCAGCGGGAGGGGTATACGCAGTATTTT	CACQREGYTQYF	TRBD2	-	TRBV30	TRBJ2-3
TGTGCCAGCAGCTTAAACGGGGAGGAGACCCAGTACTTC	CASSLNGEETQYF	-	-	TRBV7-9	TRBJ2-5
TGTGCCAGTAGTACCAGGTCTGGAAACACCATATATTTT	CASSTRSGNTIYF	-	-	TRBV19	TRBJ1-3